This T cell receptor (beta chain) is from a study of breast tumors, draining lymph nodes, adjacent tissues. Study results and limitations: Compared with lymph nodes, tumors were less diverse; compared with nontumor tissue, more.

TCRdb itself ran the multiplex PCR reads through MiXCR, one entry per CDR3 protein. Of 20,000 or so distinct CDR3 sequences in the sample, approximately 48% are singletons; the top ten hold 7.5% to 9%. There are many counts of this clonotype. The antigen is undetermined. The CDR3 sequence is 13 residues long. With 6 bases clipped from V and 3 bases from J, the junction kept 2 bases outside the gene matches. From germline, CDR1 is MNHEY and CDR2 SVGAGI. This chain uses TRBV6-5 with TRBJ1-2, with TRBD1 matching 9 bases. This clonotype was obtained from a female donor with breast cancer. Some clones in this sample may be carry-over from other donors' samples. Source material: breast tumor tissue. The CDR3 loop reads CASSRDRDYGYTF. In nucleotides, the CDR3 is TGTGCCAGCAGCCGGGACAGGGACTATGGCTACACCTTC.